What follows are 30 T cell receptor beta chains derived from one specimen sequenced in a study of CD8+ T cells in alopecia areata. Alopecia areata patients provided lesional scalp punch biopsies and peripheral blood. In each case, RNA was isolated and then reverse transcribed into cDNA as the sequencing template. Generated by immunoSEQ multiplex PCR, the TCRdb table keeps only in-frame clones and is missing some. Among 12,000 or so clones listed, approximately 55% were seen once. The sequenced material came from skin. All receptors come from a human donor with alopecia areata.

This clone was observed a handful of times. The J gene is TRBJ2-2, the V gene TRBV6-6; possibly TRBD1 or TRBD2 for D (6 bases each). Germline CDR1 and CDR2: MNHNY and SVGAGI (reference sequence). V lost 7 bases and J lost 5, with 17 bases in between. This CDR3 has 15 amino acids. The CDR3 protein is CASIGAGGLTGELFF. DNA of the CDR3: TGTGCCAGCATTGGGGCCGGGGGCCTGACCGGGGAGCTGTTTTTT.

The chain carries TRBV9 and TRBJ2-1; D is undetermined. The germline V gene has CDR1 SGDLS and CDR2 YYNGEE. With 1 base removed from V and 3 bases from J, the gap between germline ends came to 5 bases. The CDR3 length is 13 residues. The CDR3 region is CASSVWDYNEQFF. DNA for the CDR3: TGTGCCAGCAGCGTATGGGACTACAATGAGCAGTTCTTC.

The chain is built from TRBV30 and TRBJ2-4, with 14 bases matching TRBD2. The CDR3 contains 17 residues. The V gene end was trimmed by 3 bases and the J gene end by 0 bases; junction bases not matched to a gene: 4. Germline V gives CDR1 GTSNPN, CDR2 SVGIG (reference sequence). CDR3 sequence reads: CAWRRLAGGLAKNIQYF. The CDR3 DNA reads TGTGCCTGGAGACGACTAGCGGGAGGGCTAGCCAAAAACATTCAGTACTTC.

The CDR3 bases are TGTGCCAGCAGCAGAGTAGCGGGAGAGGCGACGGGGGAGCTGTTTTTT. Translated, it gives CASSRVAGEATGELFF. The chain joins TRBV5-5 to TRBJ2-2; 9 bases fit TRBD2. In germline, CDR1 is SGHKS, CDR2 YYEKEE (reference sequence). The CDR3 is 16 residues long. V gave up 4 bases and J gave up 8 bases; unmatched junction bases: 12. Drawing the rest from reference TRBV5-5 and TRBJ2-2, the complete variable domain is DAGVTQSPTHLIKTRGQQVTLRCSPISGHKSVSWYQQVLGQGPQFIFQYYEKEERGRGNFPDRFSARQFPNYSSELNVNALLLGDSALYLCASSRVAGEATGELFFGEGSRLTVL.

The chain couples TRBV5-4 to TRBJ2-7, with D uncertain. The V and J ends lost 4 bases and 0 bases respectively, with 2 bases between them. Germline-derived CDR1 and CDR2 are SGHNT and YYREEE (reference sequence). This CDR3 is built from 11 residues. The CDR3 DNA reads TGTGCCAGCAGCACCTCCTACGAGCAGTACTTC. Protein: CASSTSYEQYF.

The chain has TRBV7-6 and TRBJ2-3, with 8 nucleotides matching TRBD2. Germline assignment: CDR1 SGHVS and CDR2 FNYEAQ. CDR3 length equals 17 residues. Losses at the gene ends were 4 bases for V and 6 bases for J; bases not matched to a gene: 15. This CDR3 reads CASSSSTGTRGVDTQYF. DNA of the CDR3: TGTGCCAGCAGCTCCTCAACCGGGACTAGAGGTGTGGATACGCAGTATTTT.

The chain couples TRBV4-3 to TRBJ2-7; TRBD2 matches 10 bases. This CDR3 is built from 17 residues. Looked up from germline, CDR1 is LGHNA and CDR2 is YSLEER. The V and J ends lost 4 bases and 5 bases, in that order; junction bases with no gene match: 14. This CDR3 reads CASSPQGRLAGVDEQYF. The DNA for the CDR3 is TGCGCCAGCAGCCCCCAGGGGCGGCTAGCGGGAGTCGACGAGCAGTACTTC.

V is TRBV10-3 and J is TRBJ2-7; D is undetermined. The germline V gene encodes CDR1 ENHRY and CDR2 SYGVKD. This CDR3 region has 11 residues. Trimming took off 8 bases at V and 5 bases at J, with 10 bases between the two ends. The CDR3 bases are TGTGCCATCGGGCCTTCCGACGAGCAGTACTTC. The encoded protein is CAIGPSDEQYF.

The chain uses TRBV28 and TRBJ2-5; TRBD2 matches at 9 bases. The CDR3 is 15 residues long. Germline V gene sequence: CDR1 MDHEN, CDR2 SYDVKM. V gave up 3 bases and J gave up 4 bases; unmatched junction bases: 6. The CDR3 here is CASSFGGTSTETQYF. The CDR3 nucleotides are TGTGCCAGCAGTTTCGGCGGGACTAGCACAGAGACCCAGTACTTC.

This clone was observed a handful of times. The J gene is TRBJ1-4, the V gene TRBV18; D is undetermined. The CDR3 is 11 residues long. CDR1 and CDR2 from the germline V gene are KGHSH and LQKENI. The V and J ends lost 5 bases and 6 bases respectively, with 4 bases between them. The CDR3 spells CASSVDEKLFF. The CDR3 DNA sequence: TGTGCCAGCTCAGTAGATGAAAAACTGTTTTTT. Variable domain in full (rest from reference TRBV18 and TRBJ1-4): NAGVMQNPRHLVRRRGQEARLRCSPMKGHSHVYWYRQLPEEGLKFMVYLQKENIIDESGMPKERFSAEFPKEGPSILRIQQVVRGDSAAYFCASSVDEKLFFGSGTQLSVL.

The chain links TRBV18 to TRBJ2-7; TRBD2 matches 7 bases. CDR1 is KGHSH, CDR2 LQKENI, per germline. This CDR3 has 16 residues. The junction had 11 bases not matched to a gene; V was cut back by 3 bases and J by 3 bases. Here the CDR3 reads CASSPAVSGTGYEQYF. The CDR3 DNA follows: TGTGCCAGCTCACCGGCGGTCAGCGGGACCGGCTACGAGCAGTACTTC.

DNA of the CDR3: TGTGCCAGCAGTGTGACCCGGACAGGGTCGACTGAAGCTTTCTTT. The encoded protein is CASSVTRTGSTEAFF. This chain connects TRBV14 to TRBJ1-1; 8 bases are a match to TRBD1. The V gene's germline CDR1 is SGHDN and CDR2 FVKESK. Trimming cost V 6 bases and J 5 bases; bases outside gene matches: 11. This CDR3 contains 15 residues.

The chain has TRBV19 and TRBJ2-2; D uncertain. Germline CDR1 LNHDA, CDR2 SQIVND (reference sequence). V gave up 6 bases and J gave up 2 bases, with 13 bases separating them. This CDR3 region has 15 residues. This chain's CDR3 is CASRGRVFNTGELFF. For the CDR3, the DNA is TGTGCCAGTAGAGGCCGGGTCTTCAACACCGGGGAGCTGTTTTTT.

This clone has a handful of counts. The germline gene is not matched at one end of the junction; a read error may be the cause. CDR3: CASSNFGTGHYEQYF. Here the CDR3 DNA reads TGTGCCAGCAGTAACTTCGGGACAGGCCACTACGAGCAGTACTTC. The V and J genes are TRBV10-3 and TRBJ2-7; 8 positions match TRBD1. This CDR3 spans 15 amino acids. Per the germline V gene, CDR1 is ENHRY and CDR2 is SYGVKD.

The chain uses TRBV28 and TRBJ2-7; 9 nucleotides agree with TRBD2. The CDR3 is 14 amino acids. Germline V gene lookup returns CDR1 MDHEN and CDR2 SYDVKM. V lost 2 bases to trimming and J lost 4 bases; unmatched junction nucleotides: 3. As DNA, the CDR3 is TGTGCCAGCAGTTTAGGCGGGAGGGCTTACGAGCAGTACTTC. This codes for CASSLGGRAYEQYF.

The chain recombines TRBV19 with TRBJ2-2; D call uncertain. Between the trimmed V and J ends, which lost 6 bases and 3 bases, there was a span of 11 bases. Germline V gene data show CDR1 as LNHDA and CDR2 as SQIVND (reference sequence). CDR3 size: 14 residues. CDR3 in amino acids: CASSQVAYTGELFF. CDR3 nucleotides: TGTGCCAGTAGCCAAGTGGCGTACACCGGGGAGCTGTTTTTT.

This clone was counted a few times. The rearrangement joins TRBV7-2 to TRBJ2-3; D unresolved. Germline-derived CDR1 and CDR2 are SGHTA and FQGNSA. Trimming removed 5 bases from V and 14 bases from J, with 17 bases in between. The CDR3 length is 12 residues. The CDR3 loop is CASSQGLTAVYF. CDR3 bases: TGTGCCAGCAGCCAAGGGCTTACCGCAGTGTATTTT.

The CDR3 DNA reads TGTGCCACGGCGGGGTTCAATGGGGCTAGCGGCTTCTACGAGCAGTACTTC. This codes for CATAGFNGASGFYEQYF. The chain carries TRBV11-2 and TRBJ2-7, with TRBD2 matching 7 bases. V shed 10 bases, J shed 3 bases, and the junction held 21 bases outside the gene matches. Germline CDR1 and CDR2: SGHAT and FQNNGV. The CDR3 is 17 residues long.

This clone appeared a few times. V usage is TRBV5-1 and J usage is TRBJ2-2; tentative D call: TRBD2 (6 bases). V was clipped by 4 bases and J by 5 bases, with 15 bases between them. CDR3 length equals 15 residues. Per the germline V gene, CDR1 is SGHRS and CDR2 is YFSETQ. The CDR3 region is CASSPVAAGTGELFF. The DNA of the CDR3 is TGCGCCAGCAGCCCGGTAGCGGCGGGGACCGGGGAGCTGTTTTTT. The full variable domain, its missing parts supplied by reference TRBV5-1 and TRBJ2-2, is KAGVTQTPRYLIKTRGQQVTLSCSPISGHRSVSWYQQTPGQGLQFLFEYFSETQRNKGNFPGRFSGRQFSNSRSEMNVSTLELGDSALYLCASSPVAAGTGELFFGEGSRLTVL.

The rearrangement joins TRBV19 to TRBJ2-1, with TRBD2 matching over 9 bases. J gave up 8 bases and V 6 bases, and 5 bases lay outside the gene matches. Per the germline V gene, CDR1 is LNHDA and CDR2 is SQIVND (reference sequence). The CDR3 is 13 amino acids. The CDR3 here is CASRGGRADEQFF. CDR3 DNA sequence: TGTGCCAGTAGAGGCGGGAGGGCCGATGAGCAGTTCTTC.

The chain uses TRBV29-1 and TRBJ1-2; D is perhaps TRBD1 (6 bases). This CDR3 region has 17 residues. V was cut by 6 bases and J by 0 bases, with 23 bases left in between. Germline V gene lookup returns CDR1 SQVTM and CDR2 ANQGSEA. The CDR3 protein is CSVDLWGRGSSNYGYTF. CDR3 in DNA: TGCAGCGTCGACCTGTGGGGGCGAGGGTCTTCTAACTATGGCTACACCTTC.

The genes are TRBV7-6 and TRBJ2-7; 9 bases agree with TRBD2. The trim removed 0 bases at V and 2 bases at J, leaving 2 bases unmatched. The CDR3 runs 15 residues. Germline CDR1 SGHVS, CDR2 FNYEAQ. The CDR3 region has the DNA TGTGCCAGCAGCTTAGCTCCTAGCGGGGCCTACGAGCAGTACTTC. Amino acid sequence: CASSLAPSGAYEQYF.

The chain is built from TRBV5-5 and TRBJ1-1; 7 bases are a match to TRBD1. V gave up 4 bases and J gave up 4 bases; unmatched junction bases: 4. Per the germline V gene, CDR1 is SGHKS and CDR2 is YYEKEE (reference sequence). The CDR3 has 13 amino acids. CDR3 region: CASSTGQVTEAFF. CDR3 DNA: TGTGCCAGCAGCACAGGACAGGTCACTGAAGCTTTCTTT.

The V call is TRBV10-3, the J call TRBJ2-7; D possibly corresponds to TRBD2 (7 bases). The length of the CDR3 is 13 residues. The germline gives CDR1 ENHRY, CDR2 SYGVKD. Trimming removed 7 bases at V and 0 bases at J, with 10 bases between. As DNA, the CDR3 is TGTGCCATCAAGGGGGGGAACTCCTACGAGCAGTACTTC. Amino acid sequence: CAIKGGNSYEQYF.

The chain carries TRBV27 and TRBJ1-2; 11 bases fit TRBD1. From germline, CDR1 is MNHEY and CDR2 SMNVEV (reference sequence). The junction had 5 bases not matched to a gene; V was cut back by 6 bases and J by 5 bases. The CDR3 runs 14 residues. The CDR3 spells CASRQGDRGYGYTF. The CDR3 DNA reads TGTGCCAGCAGACAAGGGGACAGGGGGTATGGCTACACCTTC.

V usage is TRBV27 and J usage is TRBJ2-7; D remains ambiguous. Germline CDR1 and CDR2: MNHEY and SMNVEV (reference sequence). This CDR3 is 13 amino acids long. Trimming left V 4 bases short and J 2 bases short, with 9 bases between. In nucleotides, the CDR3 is TGTGCCAGCAGTTCCCGGGTAACCTACGAGCAGTACTTC. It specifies CASSSRVTYEQYF.

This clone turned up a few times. CDR3 amino acids: CASSGLSETQYF. The CDR3 coding sequence is TGTGCCAGCAGCGGCCTAAGTGAGACCCAGTACTTC. The chain carries TRBV7-2 and TRBJ2-5; D not resolved. The length of the CDR3 is 12 residues. Germline V gene lookup returns CDR1 SGHTA and CDR2 FQGNSA. V lost 5 bases and J 5 bases, leaving 9 bases between the germline ends.

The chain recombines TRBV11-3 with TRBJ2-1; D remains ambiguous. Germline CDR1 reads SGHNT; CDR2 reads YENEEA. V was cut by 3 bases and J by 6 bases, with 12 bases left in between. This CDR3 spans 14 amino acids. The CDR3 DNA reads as TGTGCCAGCAGCTTGGACGGGCCGGGCAATGAGCAGTTCTTC. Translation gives CASSLDGPGNEQFF.

The CDR3 coding sequence is TGTGCCAGCAGCTTTCCCCCAACCGGGGTCAACTTGGGGATGTACTTC. Protein: CASSFPPTGVNLGMYF. This sequence joins TRBV7-6 and TRBJ2-7, with D possibly TRBD2 on 5 matching bases. CDR3 length equals 16 residues. Trimming took 3 bases from V and 12 from J, leaving 27 bases between them. The germline CDR1 and CDR2 sequences are SGHVS and FNYEAQ.

CDR3 loop: CASSSNVGGGETQYF. The CDR3 DNA is TGTGCCAGCAGCTCAAACGTGGGGGGCGGCGAGACCCAGTACTTC. The rearrangement joins TRBV28 to TRBJ2-5, with D tentatively TRBD1 or TRBD2 (6 bases each). V was shortened by 6 bases and J by 5 bases, with 19 bases between the two germline ends. CDR3 length: 15 residues. In germline, CDR1 is MDHEN, CDR2 SYDVKM.